This T cell receptor beta chain was identified during a study of cytomegalovirus exposure and HLA in healthy donors. General study findings and limits: What a later analysis showed was that several of the most significant clusters appeared linked to common viral pathogens. In an earlier analysis, most TCR beta V segments were productive about 87% or about 30% of the time. V- and J-gene trimming of TCR beta was linked (in a later analysis) to a missense DCLRE1C variant.

Regarding this clone: Its matching antigen is unknown.

The PCR made use of 60 Vbeta and 13 Jbeta primers. Repertoires were generated with immunoSEQ multiplex PCR, while TCRdb's copy carries only in-frame clones and drops some. Of about 120,000 clones listed, 80% are singletons. The V end was cut by 7 bases, the J end by 6 bases, with 20 bases between. CDR3 length equals 15 residues. CDR1 is SGDLS, CDR2 YYNGEE, per germline. Each donor was nominally healthy when sampled (though unrecorded immune exposures were likely). The TCR was taken from a female donor in good health and CMV-seropositive. Specimen: PBMCs. The chain links TRBV9 to TRBJ1-3; D might be TRBD1 (5 bases). The CDR3 sequence: CASSRGWGMENTIYF. In DNA, the CDR3 is TGTGCCAGCTCTAGGGGATGGGGAATGGAAAACACCATATATTTT.